A single sample gave rise to the 16 T cell receptor beta chains below, sequenced in a study of type 1 and type 2 diabetes patients. The PCR template was genomic DNA. Amplification of the beta chain CDR3 used 30 forward and 13 reverse multiplex primers. MiXCR, run by TCRdb on the multiplex PCR reads, gives a single entry per CDR3 protein. The table records approximately 260,000 distinct CDR3 sequences, over 45% of them present only once. Sequencing was done on a sample of peripheral blood mononuclear cells (PBMCs). The receptors originated from a man aged 18 to 29 with type 2 diabetes.

The CDR3 DNA reads TGTGCCACCAGTAACGGGGGCTCCTACAATGAGCAGTTCTTC. It yields the protein CATSNGGSYNEQFF. The V gene is TRBV24-1, the J gene TRBJ2-1; the D gene is possibly TRBD2 (6 bases). CDR3 length: 14 residues. Germline V gives CDR1 KGHDR, CDR2 SFDVKD. V lost 6 bases and J lost 0, with 8 bases in between.

This clonotype was counted only a few times. J is TRBJ1-2 and V is TRBV19; TRBD1 matches at 10 bases. CDR1 is LNHDA and CDR2 is SQIVND in the germline V gene (reference sequence). CDR3 length equals 13 residues. With 9 bases clipped from V and 3 bases from J, the junction kept 4 bases outside the gene matches. DNA of the CDR3: TGTGCCAGCCAGGACAGGGGGGACTATGGCTACACCTTC. Its protein is CASQDRGDYGYTF.

This clonotype showed up just a few times. The V gene is TRBV12-3 or TRBV12-4, the J gene TRBJ2-1; D is unclear. CDR3 length equals 16 residues. V lost 6 bases and J 7 bases, leaving 22 bases between the germline ends. The CDR3 loop reads CASSFWLLGSVNEQFF. The CDR3 nucleotides read TGTGCCAGCAGCTTTTGGTTGCTAGGTAGTGTGAATGAGCAGTTCTTC.

Details on this clonotype: A read error may be the cause here, since a much bigger clone is one base away. The chain joins TRBV14 to TRBJ2-7, with D perhaps matching TRBD1 or TRBD2 (6 bases each). The CDR3 is 15 residues long. V was shortened by 3 bases and J by 5 bases, with 17 bases between the two germline ends. Germline CDR1 and CDR2: SGHDN and FVKESK. The chain's CDR3 is CASSQGTLGGHEQYF. CDR3 in DNA: TGTGCCAGCAGCCAGGGGACTCTCGGGGGCCACGAGCAGTACTTC. Full variable domain (outside the CDR3, taken from reference TRBV14 and TRBJ2-7): EAGVTQFPSHSVIEKGQTVTLRCDPISGHDNLYWYRRVMGKEIKFLLHFVKESKQDESGMPNNRFLAERTGGTYSTLKVQPAELEDSGVYFCASSQGTLGGHEQYFGPGTRLTVT.

The chain combines TRBV6-6 with TRBJ2-6; D is ambiguous. CDR3 size: 16 residues. V dropped 0 bases and J dropped 4 bases, with 10 bases sitting between them. Germline values: CDR1 MNHNY, CDR2 SVGAGI (reference sequence). This chain's CDR3 is CASSYSIVVGANVLTF. CDR3 bases: TGTGCCAGCAGTTACTCGATCGTTGTCGGGGCCAACGTCCTGACTTTC.

The chain has TRBV7-3 and TRBJ2-1; 7 nucleotides align to TRBD2. Germline trimming cut 2 bases from V and 2 bases from J; bases unmatched to any gene: 3. The germline CDR1 and CDR2 sequences are SGHTA and FQGTGA. This CDR3 contains 15 residues. The CDR3 region is CASSLGLAAYNEQFF. The DNA of the CDR3 is TGTGCCAGCAGCTTAGGGCTAGCGGCCTACAATGAGCAGTTCTTC.

In regard to this clonotype: This may stem from a read error, because a much larger clone lies one nucleotide away. CDR3 sequence (DNA): TGTGCCAGCAGTTACGGGACGGGTAGCAATCAGCCCCAGCATTTT. Translating it yields CASSYGTGSNQPQHF. V is TRBV2 and J is TRBJ1-5; D is possibly TRBD1 (5 bases). The V gene's germline CDR1 is SNHLY and CDR2 FYNNEI. CDR3 size: 15 residues. The V and J ends lost 5 bases and 0 bases respectively, with 11 bases between them. Full variable domain (remainder filled in from reference TRBV2 and TRBJ1-5): EPEVTQTPSHQVTQMGQEVILRCVPISNHLYFYWYRQILGQKVEFLVSFYNNEISEKSEIFDDQFSVERPDGSNFTLKIRSTKLEDSAMYFCASSYGTGSNQPQHFGDGTRLSIL.

This chain uses TRBV19 with TRBJ2-1; no firm D call. Trimming took 4 bases from V and 8 from J, leaving 15 bases between them. Germline assignment: CDR1 LNHDA and CDR2 SQIVND (reference sequence). CDR3 length: 14 amino acids. The CDR3 DNA reads as TGTGCCAGTAGTACTACGGCTGGGTTGCATGAGCAGTTCTTC. It is translated as CASSTTAGLHEQFF.

This clonotype was observed a few times. V gene TRBV28 combines with J gene TRBJ2-7; TRBD2 is a possible D gene (6 bases). The V end lost 3 bases, the J end lost 0 bases, and 6 bases lay between the germline ends. Germline V gives CDR1 MDHEN, CDR2 SYDVKM. The CDR3 is made up of 13 amino acids. The CDR3 DNA follows: TGTGCCAGCAGTTTTAGCGGCTCCTACGAGCAGTACTTC. Translation: CASSFSGSYEQYF.

This chain connects TRBV10-3 to TRBJ1-1; 9 bases align to TRBD1. V was clipped by 3 bases and J by 6 bases; unmatched bases: 8. Germline CDR1 reads ENHRY; CDR2 reads SYGVKD. This CDR3 has 15 residues. CDR3 amino acids: CAISDRGQGRAEAFF. Here the CDR3 DNA reads TGTGCCATCAGTGATCGTGGACAGGGGCGCGCTGAAGCTTTCTTT.

This clonotype was found a few times. The genes are TRBV20-1 and TRBJ1-6; 7 bases are shared with TRBD1. Germline-derived CDR1 and CDR2 are DFQATT and SNEGSKA (reference sequence). V was pared by 1 base and J by 3 bases, with 0 bases of the junction left unmatched. The CDR3 contains 14 residues. The CDR3 DNA is TGCAGTGCTAGAGGACAGGGCTATAATTCACCCCTCCACTTT. This gives the protein CSARGQGYNSPLHF.

This clonotype occurred once. This rearrangement joins TRBV12-3 or TRBV12-4 to TRBJ1-1; 9 bases fit TRBD1. V was pared by 0 bases and J by 5 bases, with 4 bases of the junction left unmatched. CDR3 length equals 15 residues. In DNA, the CDR3 is TGTGCCAGCAGTTTAGCGACAGGGGGGGTTACTGAAGCTTTCTTT. It is translated as CASSLATGGVTEAFF.

With respect to this clonotype: Sequence at one end of the junction differs from germline and may be a read error. This sequence joins TRBV11-2 and TRBJ1-1, with 7 bases fitting TRBD1. The CDR3 runs 13 residues. The germline V gene has CDR1 SGHAT and CDR2 FQNNGV. As DNA, the CDR3 is TGTACCAGCAGGGTAACAGGGGACACTGAAGCTTTCTTT. It yields the protein CTSRVTGDTEAFF.

V and J are TRBV5-1 and TRBJ2-1; TRBD2 aligns across 11 bases. V lost 3 bases, J lost 10 bases, and 9 bases stayed unmatched. From germline, CDR1 is SGHRS and CDR2 YFSETQ. This CDR3 spans 15 amino acids. The CDR3 loop reads CASSSFSGGAQEQFF. As DNA, the CDR3 is TGCGCCAGCAGCTCCTTTAGCGGGGGGGCCCAAGAGCAGTTCTTC.

The chain combines TRBV28 with TRBJ1-2; D remains ambiguous. The V gene lost 4 bases and the J gene lost 3 bases, with 12 bases spanning the gap. Germline V gene data show CDR1 as MDHEN and CDR2 as SYDVKM. This CDR3 spans 14 amino acids. The CDR3 DNA reads as TGTGCCAGCAGTTCTGCCAAGGGATACTATGGCTACACCTTC. This encodes CASSSAKGYYGYTF.

The chain employs TRBV2 and TRBJ1-1; D is unresolved. The ends were cut back, 7 bases at V and 0 bases at J, with 9 bases in the middle. CDR3 length equals 13 residues. Germline values: CDR1 SNHLY, CDR2 FYNNEI. The CDR3 protein is CASMFTVNTEAFF. CDR3 nucleotides: TGTGCCAGCATGTTCACAGTGAACACTGAAGCTTTCTTT.